This T cell receptor beta chain was identified during a study of shared clonotypes between healthy human individuals. The protocol was immunoSEQ multiplex PCR, while the TCRdb copy is restricted to in-frame clones and leaves out a portion. Of about 2 million clones in the sample, just under 95% were seen once. CD45RO-negative CD8 cells positively selected for CCR7 made up the naive population, which excluded terminally differentiated effector memory CD45RA+ cells. CDR3 length: 14 amino acids. Germline assignment: CDR1 MNHEY and CDR2 SMNVEV (reference sequence). Trimming took 2 bases from V and 0 from J, leaving 4 bases between them.

The TCR was taken from a man aged 18 to 29 in good health. Input material: naive CD8+ T cells sorted from blood. This rearrangement joins TRBV27 to TRBJ1-4, with D unresolved. The DNA of the CDR3 is TGTGCCAGCAGTTTAGGTCCAACTAATGAAAAACTGTTTTTT. This gives the protein CASSLGPTNEKLFF.